Following are 26 T cell receptor beta chains from one sample sequenced in a study of Ad26.COV2.S vaccination and SARS-CoV-2 variants. The treatment is: around 19 received Ad26.COV2.S at low or high dose, single or two shots; 5 received placebo; per-sample allocation not given. Sample collection was performed on day 63 after the first vaccine or placebo injection. Repertoires were generated with immunoSEQ multiplex PCR, while TCRdb's copy carries only in-frame clones and drops some. This sample has some 640,000 clones, with around 92% found just once. The specimen comprised peripheral blood, sampled in a trial of Ad26.COV2.S vaccine versus placebo. These receptors were collected from a person aged 18 to 59 who received the Ad26.COV2.S COVID-19 vaccine or a placebo.

This clone showed up just a few times. The chain recombines TRBV27 with TRBJ2-2; the D call may be TRBD1 or TRBD2 (5 bases each). The CDR3 has 16 amino acids. V was trimmed by 5 bases and J by 5 bases, leaving 18 bases between them. Germline V gene lookup returns CDR1 MNHEY and CDR2 SMNVEV (reference sequence). CDR3: CASSPGTSSGTGELFF. The CDR3 DNA is TGTGCCAGCAGTCCAGGGACCTCCTCGGGAACCGGGGAGCTGTTTTTT.

This clone was recorded only once. The chain is built from TRBV27 and TRBJ1-6; a possible D gene is TRBD1 (5 bases). CDR3 size: 17 residues. The V end lost 2 bases, the J end lost 4 bases, and 15 bases lay between the germline ends. Germline V gene lookup returns CDR1 MNHEY and CDR2 SMNVEV (reference sequence). The CDR3 nucleotides read TGTGCCAGCAGTTTAGTCTGGCAGGGCCTTTATAATTCACCCCTCCACTTT. As protein: CASSLVWQGLYNSPLHF.

The table lists this clone with a count of one. The gene calls are TRBV5-1 and TRBJ2-1; D gene ambiguous. The CDR3 covers 13 residues. V lost 1 base and J lost 9, with 11 bases in between. Germline V CDR1 and CDR2: SGHRS, YFSETQ. The CDR3 loop reads CASSLTVYSEQFF. Written as DNA, the CDR3 is TGCGCCAGCAGCTTGACCGTGTATAGTGAGCAGTTCTTC. Drawing the rest from reference TRBV5-1 and TRBJ2-1, the complete variable domain is KAGVTQTPRYLIKTRGQQVTLSCSPISGHRSVSWYQQTPGQGLQFLFEYFSETQRNKGNFPGRFSGRQFSNSRSEMNVSTLELGDSALYLCASSLTVYSEQFFGPGTRLTVL.

The chain uses TRBV2 and TRBJ2-7; TRBD2 agrees at 11 bases. This CDR3 is 15 amino acids long. CDR1 is SNHLY and CDR2 is FYNNEI in the germline V gene. Losses at the gene ends were 1 base for V and 4 bases for J; bases not matched to a gene: 3. CDR3: CASSEELAGVYEQYF. CDR3 in DNA: TGTGCCAGCAGTGAAGAACTAGCGGGAGTATACGAGCAGTACTTC.

The chain is built from TRBV11-3 and TRBJ2-2, with 7 bases that match TRBD2. The CDR3 extends over 17 amino acids. J lost 1 base, V lost 1 base, and 6 bases had no gene match. From germline, CDR1 is SGHNT and CDR2 YENEEA. In DNA form, the CDR3 reads TGTGCCAGCAGCTTAGGGTCCCGCGGGGGGAACACCGGGGAGCTGTTTTTT. Translated, it gives CASSLGSRGGNTGELFF. Complete variable domain (other parts from reference TRBV11-3 and TRBJ2-2): EAGVVQSPRYKIIEKKQPVAFWCNPISGHNTLYWYLQNLGQGPELLIRYENEEAVDDSQLPKDRFSAERLKGVDSTLKIQPAELGDSAVYLCASSLGSRGGNTGELFFGEGSRLTVL.

The V call is TRBV18, the J call TRBJ2-7, with TRBD2 identical over 8 bases. Trimming removed 3 bases from V and 4 bases from J; junction bases left unmatched: 5. Germline V gene sequence: CDR1 KGHSH, CDR2 LQKENI. The CDR3 contains 14 residues. Here the CDR3 reads CASSPGTREYEQYF. The CDR3 DNA reads as TGTGCCAGCTCACCGGGGACTAGGGAGTACGAGCAGTACTTC.

The chain combines TRBV6-5 with TRBJ2-7; perhaps TRBD2 as D (7 bases). The germline CDR1 and CDR2 sequences are MNHEY and SVGAGI. Trimming left V 0 bases short and J 0 bases short, with 12 bases between. This CDR3 comprises 16 residues. Written as DNA, the CDR3 is TGTGCCAGCAGTTACTCGGGGGGGCGCCCCTCCTACGAGCAGTACTTC. It encodes CASSYSGGRPSYEQYF.

The chain joins TRBV4-1 to TRBJ1-6; tentative D call: TRBD1 (6 bases). The CDR3 has 15 residues. Germline-derived CDR1 and CDR2 are MGHRA and YSYEKL. V lost 1 base and J 7 bases, leaving 11 bases between the germline ends. The CDR3 loop is CASSQGGAGNSPLHF. CDR3 coding DNA: TGCGCCAGCAGCCAAGGGGGGGCTGGGAATTCACCCCTCCACTTT.

The J gene is TRBJ2-2, the V gene TRBV25-1; 13 positions match TRBD2. The V segment lost 5 bases and the J segment 5 bases; nucleotides outside the gene matches: 5. Per the germline V gene, CDR1 is MGHDK and CDR2 is SYGVNS. The CDR3 covers 16 residues. The CDR3 sequence: CASSFGTSGITGELFF. Here the CDR3 DNA reads TGTGCCAGCAGTTTTGGGACTAGCGGGATTACCGGGGAGCTGTTTTTT. Using reference TRBV25-1 and TRBJ2-2 for the parts outside the CDR3, the full variable domain is EADIYQTPRYLVIGTGKKITLECSQTMGHDKMYWYQQDPGMELHLIHYSYGVNSTEKGDLSSESTVSRIRTEHFPLTLESARPSHTSQYLCASSFGTSGITGELFFGEGSRLTVL.

The chain links TRBV2 to TRBJ2-5, with D perhaps being TRBD1 or TRBD2 (5 bases each). Germline CDR1 SNHLY, CDR2 FYNNEI. Trimming pared 2 bases from V and 4 bases from J, leaving 8 bases between. There are 13 residues in the CDR3. CDR3 DNA: TGTGCCAGCAGTGAATTAGGGACAGAGACCCAGTACTTC. This translates into CASSELGTETQYF.

The CDR3 DNA reads TGTGCCAGCAGCTTAGCCCCTCTCGGGACGGTGAATCAGCCCCAGCATTTT. Protein product: CASSLAPLGTVNQPQHF. The J gene is TRBJ1-5, the V gene TRBV7-2; possibly TRBD1 for D (5 bases). Per the germline V gene, CDR1 is SGHTA and CDR2 is FQGNSA. This CDR3 contains 17 residues. The V and J ends lost 0 bases and 4 bases respectively, with 16 bases between them.

The chain recombines TRBV29-1 with TRBJ2-5; 11 bases agree with TRBD2. Trimming at V came to 7 bases and at J to 1 base, leaving 5 bases not matched to a gene. The germline V gene has CDR1 SQVTM and CDR2 ANQGSEA. The CDR3 is 14 residues long. CDR3 amino acids: CSGGGLAVQETQYF. CDR3 DNA: TGCAGCGGTGGGGGACTAGCGGTCCAAGAGACCCAGTACTTC.

The chain has TRBV6-6 and TRBJ2-1; TRBD2 matches 7 bases. The germline gives CDR1 MNHNY, CDR2 SVGAGI (reference sequence). The junction had 4 bases not matched to a gene; V was cut back by 8 bases and J by 6 bases. CDR3 length: 12 amino acids. For the CDR3, the DNA is TGTGCCAGCCAGGCGGGGGTCAATGAGCAGTTCTTC. Translating it yields CASQAGVNEQFF.

The CDR3 DNA is TGTGCCAGCAGCGTAGTGGGGGGGCCTAGGGAGACCCAGTACTTC. Residues: CASSVVGGPRETQYF. The chain recombines TRBV9 with TRBJ2-5, with TRBD2 as a possible D gene (7 bases). This CDR3 is built from 15 residues. V was cut by 0 bases and J by 5 bases, with 14 bases left in between. The germline V gene encodes CDR1 SGDLS and CDR2 YYNGEE.

This rearrangement joins TRBV18 to TRBJ2-7; D may be TRBD1 (6 bases). V lost 6 bases and J lost 2, with 17 bases in between. Germline CDR1 KGHSH, CDR2 LQKENI. The CDR3 length is 15 residues. The CDR3: CASSQPRTETYEQYF. CDR3 bases: TGTGCCAGCTCCCAGCCCCGGACAGAAACCTACGAGCAGTACTTC.

The chain links TRBV19 to TRBJ2-1, with 7 positions matching TRBD2. The CDR3 is 15 residues long. V lost 4 bases, J lost 0 bases, and 3 bases stayed unmatched. From germline, CDR1 is LNHDA and CDR2 SQIVND (reference sequence). CDR3: CASSSLAASYNEQFF. CDR3 bases: TGTGCCAGTAGTAGTCTAGCGGCCTCCTACAATGAGCAGTTCTTC.

The rearrangement uses TRBV2 and TRBJ1-1; D may be TRBD1 (5 bases). This CDR3 has 15 residues. Germline V CDR1 and CDR2: SNHLY, FYNNEI. Trimming stripped 7 bases from V and 0 bases from J, with 15 bases between. CDR3 loop: CASNGQTSMNTEAFF. The CDR3 nucleotides read TGTGCCAGCAACGGACAAACCTCCATGAACACTGAAGCTTTCTTT.

The V call is TRBV27, the J call TRBJ2-2, with D perhaps matching TRBD1 or TRBD2 (5 bases each). CDR1 is MNHEY and CDR2 is SMNVEV in the germline V gene (reference sequence). The CDR3 runs to 15 residues. V was shortened by 8 bases and J by 5 bases, with 18 bases between the two germline ends. This CDR3 is CASRSRDQLTGELFF. CDR3 sequence (DNA): TGTGCCAGCCGGTCCCGGGACCAACTAACCGGGGAGCTGTTTTTT.

This chain joins TRBV7-9 and TRBJ2-3, with D tentatively TRBD1 or TRBD2 (5 bases each). V lost 4 bases to trimming and J lost 6 bases, with 29 bases between them. The CDR3 extends over 19 amino acids. Per the germline V gene, CDR1 is SEHNR and CDR2 is FQNEAQ (reference sequence). The CDR3 region has the DNA TGTGCCAGCAGCTCCCTGCTACGCGGTCGGGACCGGCTGGGGGATACGCAGTATTTT. Its translation is CASSSLLRGRDRLGDTQYF.

The chain employs TRBV3-1 (or the pseudogene TRBV3-2) and TRBJ2-5; 7 bases agree with TRBD1. This CDR3 is 14 amino acids long. The germline V gene has CDR1 LGHDT and CDR2 YNNKEL (reference sequence). J gave up 3 bases and V 3 bases, and 4 bases lay outside the gene matches. The DNA for the CDR3 is TGTGCCAGCAGCCAGGCCGGGACAGAAGAGACCCAGTACTTC. This encodes CASSQAGTEETQYF.

The V call is TRBV11-2, the J call TRBJ2-3; 10 bases are shared with TRBD2. Germline CDR1 is SGHAT and CDR2 is FQNNGV. Trimming cost V 4 bases and J 8 bases; bases outside gene matches: 9. This CDR3 comprises 15 residues. The CDR3 DNA reads as TGTGCCAGCAGCTCTTTAGCGGGAGGAAGCACTACGCAGTATTTT. This gives the protein CASSSLAGGSTTQYF.

The chain carries TRBV6-5 and TRBJ2-7, with D perhaps TRBD2 (7 bases). The germline CDR1 and CDR2 sequences are MNHEY and SVGAGI. V was pared by 7 bases and J by 0 bases, with 13 bases between. The CDR3 spans 14 residues. The CDR3, as DNA: TGTGCCAGCAAAGGGGGAGGGAGCTCCTACGAGCAGTACTTC. Protein: CASKGGGSSYEQYF.

V usage is TRBV6-5 and J usage is TRBJ2-7, with a weak D call TRBD1 (6 bases). The germline gives CDR1 MNHEY, CDR2 SVGAGI. V was shortened by 2 bases and J by 3 bases, with 11 bases between the two germline ends. CDR3 length: 14 residues. CDR3 region: CASSYRRTVYEQYF. Here the CDR3 DNA reads TGTGCCAGCAGTTACCGGAGGACAGTCTACGAGCAGTACTTC.

This rearrangement joins TRBV27 to TRBJ1-5, with D unclear. Deletions cut 4 bases from V and 5 bases from J, with 9 bases between. This CDR3 is built from 13 residues. From germline, CDR1 is MNHEY and CDR2 SMNVEV (reference sequence). CDR3 loop: CASSSERYQPQHF. The CDR3, as DNA: TGTGCCAGCAGTTCAGAAAGGTATCAGCCCCAGCATTTT.

This rearrangement joins TRBV2 to TRBJ1-1; weak D call: TRBD1 (5 bases). This CDR3 spans 14 amino acids. Trimming cost V 3 bases and J 6 bases, with 14 bases left between them. Germline V gene data show CDR1 as SNHLY and CDR2 as FYNNEI. The CDR3 DNA is TGTGCCAGCAGTGAGCAGGGAGAACTCTCTGAAGCTTTCTTT. Its translation: CASSEQGELSEAFF.

This clone was found a few times. The chain joins TRBV6-5 to TRBJ2-2; D unresolved. Trimming cost V 0 bases and J 3 bases, with 8 bases left between them. The CDR3 spans 15 residues. The germline V gene encodes CDR1 MNHEY and CDR2 SVGAGI. CDR3 DNA: TGTGCCAGCAGTTACTCAACCAGATACACCGGGGAGCTGTTTTTT. It encodes CASSYSTRYTGELFF.